Listed below are T cell receptor beta chains from one sample, sequenced in a study of blood T cell repertoires in COVID-19. Some clones are missing from TCRdb's copy, which holds only in-frame ones; the method was immunoSEQ multiplex PCR. The sample lists around 100,000 clones, more than 75% occurring once. Input material: peripheral blood. Receptor source: a human donor in a cohort sampled during active COVID-19. CDR3s include the opening cysteine and the closing phenylalanine or tryptophan. The D gene is left open where the match is weak. Clone size is not always given. Where it is, it says once, few, many or a class for expanded clones.

size	D	length	V	J	DNA	CDR3
NA	NA	15	TRBV28	TRBJ1-6	TGTGCCAGCAGCTCCCCGGGGGGGGTTCATTCACCCCTCCACTTT	CASSSPGGVHSPLHF
NA	NA	15	TRBV7-8	TRBJ1-6	TGTGCCAGCAACCCTCTAGTGACAGGAAATTCACCCCTCCACTTT	CASNPLVTGNSPLHF
NA	NA	14	TRBV7-3	TRBJ1-2	TGTGCCAGCAGCCAAGGAACAGGGCTCGGGGGCTACACCTTC	CASSQGTGLGGYTF
NA	NA	15	TRBV6-1	TRBJ2-3	TGTGCCAGCAGTGAAGGACAGAGCAGCACAGATACGCAGTATTTT	CASSEGQSSTDTQYF
NA	NA	14	TRBV7-2	TRBJ1-2	TGTGCCAGCAGCGGGGGGGTAGGGCAAGGAAGCTACACCTTC	CASSGGVGQGSYTF
NA	NA	17	TRBV19	TRBJ1-5	TGTGCCAGTAGTATGAATCAGTTGTTCGGGGTTCCTCAGCCCCAGCATTTT	CASSMNQLFGVPQPQHF
few	NA	13	TRBV6-6	TRBJ1-1	TGTGCCGTCATACAGGGATGGGCCACTGAAGCTTTCTTT	CAVIQGWATEAFF
NA	NA	16	TRBV2	TRBJ1-6	TGTGCCAGCAGGGACACAGCATCGAATCATAATTCACCCCTCCACTTT	CASRDTASNHNSPLHF
NA	NA	13	TRBV7-3	TRBJ1-4	TGTGCCAGCAGCTCCCGTGGCGGTGAAAAACTGTTTTTT	CASSSRGGEKLFF
NA	TRBD1	16	TRBV4-1	TRBJ2-1	TGCGCCAGCAGCCTCGGGACAGGGCGATCCTACAATGAGCAGTTCTTC	CASSLGTGRSYNEQFF
NA	TRBD2	15	TRBV19	TRBJ2-5	TGTGCCAGTAGTATAGAGGGCGGGGGTCAAGAGACCCAGTACTTC	CASSIEGGGQETQYF
NA	TRBD1	14	TRBV2	TRBJ1-2	TGTGCCAGCAGTCTGACAGGGCCCGGCTATGGCTACACCTTC	CASSLTGPGYGYTF
NA	TRBD1	14	TRBV2	TRBJ2-7	TGTGCCAGCAAAGGGGGCGGTGGGAACTACGAGCAGTACTTC	CASKGGGGNYEQYF
NA	NA	13	TRBV30	TRBJ2-1	TGTGCCTGGAGGGCCAGCTCCTACAATGAGCAGTTCTTC	CAWRASSYNEQFF
NA	TRBD1	16	TRBV11-2	TRBJ1-3	TGTGCCAGCAGCTTAGAGGCGACAGGGGCTGGAAACACCATATATTTT	CASSLEATGAGNTIYF
NA	NA	14	TRBV15	TRBJ2-7	TGTGCCACCAGCAGAGATCGGGGCTCCTACGAGCAGTACTTC	CATSRDRGSYEQYF
NA	NA	15	TRBV14	TRBJ1-6	TGTGCCAGCAGCCTCGGAGGCGGTATGAATTCACCCCTCCACTTT	CASSLGGGMNSPLHF
few	NA	14	TRBV5-1	TRBJ1-1	TGCGCCAGCAGCTTGGTCGGCGGGAACACTGAAGCTTTCTTT	CASSLVGGNTEAFF
NA	TRBD1	11	TRBV6-5	TRBJ1-6	TGTGCCAGCGGCAGGGACAGTCAACTCCACTTT	CASGRDSQLHF
few	NA	14	TRBV7-9	TRBJ1-1	TGTGCCAGCAGCTTAAAACAGGGGAACACTGAAGCTTTCTTT	CASSLKQGNTEAFF
NA	NA	16	TRBV7-6	TRBJ2-3	TGTGCCAGCAGCGCCCCAACAGGGATCAGCACAGATACGCAGTATTTT	CASSAPTGISTDTQYF
NA	NA	14	TRBV30	TRBJ1-5	TGTGCCTGGACTCAGGGGAATATCAATCAGCCCCAGCATTTT	CAWTQGNINQPQHF
NA	NA	14	TRBV18	TRBJ2-2	TGTGCCAGCTCACACTCGATGAGCACCGGGGAGCTGTTTTTT	CASSHSMSTGELFF
NA	TRBD1	17	TRBV19	TRBJ1-5	TGTGCCAGTAGTACCTTCGCCGGGACAGGGGGCAATCAGCCCCAGCATTTT	CASSTFAGTGGNQPQHF
NA	TRBD1	13	TRBV7-2	TRBJ1-1	TGTGCCAGCAGTTTTAGGGGGCTAGTTGAAGCTTTCTTT	CASSFRGLVEAFF
NA	NA	14	TRBV6-4	TRBJ2-2	TGTGCCAGCAGTGGGCAGTTGAACACCGGGGAGCTGTTTTTT	CASSGQLNTGELFF
NA	TRBD1	16	TRBV19	TRBJ1-1	TGTGCCAGTAGTATACAGGCAGGGGGTAGAGGAACTGAAGCTTTCTTT	CASSIQAGGRGTEAFF
NA	NA	13	TRBV5-1	TRBJ2-7	TGCGCCAGCAGCTCCCCGACAGTCTACGAGCAGTACTTC	CASSSPTVYEQYF
NA	NA	12	TRBV28	TRBJ2-7	TGTGCCAGCAGTTTGGGTACAGAAGAGCAGTACTTC	CASSLGTEEQYF
NA	TRBD1	17	TRBV5-5	TRBJ1-2	TGTGCCAGCAGCTTGGGGGACAGGGGGAGAGGTAACTATGGCTACACCTTC	CASSLGDRGRGNYGYTF
NA	NA	18	TRBV19	TRBJ1-5	TGTGCCAGTAGTAGCCGGGCCCATAGGGCCAGGGGCAATCAGCCCCAGCATTTT	CASSSRAHRARGNQPQHF
NA	TRBD2	17	TRBV18	TRBJ2-3	TGTGCCAGCTCAACGGGACTAGCGGGGACCAACACAGATACGCAGTATTTT	CASSTGLAGTNTDTQYF
NA	NA	11	TRBV20-1	TRBJ2-7	TGCAGCGGAGGTTCCTCCTACGAGCAGTACTTC	CSGGSSYEQYF
NA	TRBD2	16	TRBV5-5	TRBJ2-7	TGTGCCAGCAGCAGGACTAGCGGGCGTCCCCCCCACGAGCAGTACTTC	CASSRTSGRPPHEQYF
NA	NA	13	TRBV12-3/TRBV12-4	TRBJ1-2	TGTGCCAGCAGTTTTAGCGGGGACTATGGCTACACCTTC	CASSFSGDYGYTF
NA	NA	12	TRBV29-1	TRBJ1-2	TGCAGCGTTGAGGGCAGCCCTTGGGGCTACACCTTC	CSVEGSPWGYTF
NA	TRBD2	16	TRBV19	TRBJ2-1	TGTGCCAGTAGTAGCGCGGCGGGAGTGTCTTACAATGAGCAGTTCTTC	CASSSAAGVSYNEQFF
once	NA	13	TRBV19	TRBJ1-6	TGTGCCAGTAGTGACCAGGGGAATTCACCCCTCCACTTT	CASSDQGNSPLHF
NA	NA	13	TRBV4-2	TRBJ2-7	TGTGCCAGCAGCCAAAAGGACTACTACGAGCAGTACTTC	CASSQKDYYEQYF
NA	TRBD2	13	TRBV7-9	TRBJ2-1	TGTGCCAGCAGCTTAGGGACTAGCGGGGAGCAGTTCTTC	CASSLGTSGEQFF
NA	TRBD1	15	TRBV29-1	TRBJ2-3	TGCAGCGTTGATACGTGGACAGGGGTTCCGGATACGCAGTATTTT	CSVDTWTGVPDTQYF
NA	TRBD2	18	TRBV27	TRBJ2-6	TGTGCCAGCAGTTTTGGCGGGAGTGGGTTGGCTGGGGCCAACGTCCTGACTTTC	CASSFGGSGLAGANVLTF
NA	NA	15	TRBV6-5	TRBJ1-5	TGTGCCAGCAGTTACTCCAGTTATAGCAATCAGCCCCAGCATTTT	CASSYSSYSNQPQHF
NA	TRBD1	15	TRBV19	TRBJ1-2	TGTGCCAGTAGTGAGTTGTCAGGGGGCAGCTATGGCTACACCTTC	CASSELSGGSYGYTF
NA	TRBD1	15	TRBV27	TRBJ2-7	TGTGCCAGCAGTCCAAGGGCGGACAGGATCAACGAGCAGTACTTC	CASSPRADRINEQYF